This paragraph covers one T cell receptor beta chain sequence. Antigen: not known. This specimen belongs to a study of a mutant IDH1 vaccine in newly diagnosed glioma. Study context: Vaccine dosing followed radiotherapy by 4-6 weeks, or accompanied temozolomide cycles. Beforehand, treatment had been radiotherapy, temozolomide, or both; the majority received both.

As to time point: week 11, during vaccination. Topical imiquimod accompanied each vaccine dose, which consisted of 300 ug of mutant IDH1 20-mer peptide. Profiled with immunoSEQ multiplex PCR; TCRdb holds only in-frame clones, not every one. The profile covers roughly 22,000 clones, with roughly 91% appearing a single time and 5.7% taken by the ten largest. CDR3 size: 15 residues. With 0 bases removed from V and 6 bases from J, the gap between germline ends came to 9 bases. Germline V gives CDR1 PRHDT, CDR2 FYEKMQ (reference sequence). This material consisted of PBMCs, taken from a glioma patient whose treatment included an IDH1 peptide vaccine. This receptor was taken from a woman between 40 and 55 years old with glioma. This rearrangement joins TRBV13 to TRBJ1-6; no firm D call. The CDR3 spells CASSLGARPNSPLHF. CDR3 nucleotide sequence: TGTGCCAGCAGCTTAGGAGCCAGACCTAATTCACCCCTCCACTTT.